The 24 T cell receptor beta chains below all came from one sample that was sequenced in a study of control samples from healthy donors and cancer patients. Sequencing used immunoSEQ multiplex PCR; TCRdb keeps in-frame clones, though not all of them. This table holds tens of thousands of clones, around 91% found once. The sequenced material came from blood. Receptor source: a man aged 30 to 39 in good health.

This rearrangement joins TRBV7-9 to TRBJ2-4; D is possibly TRBD1 (5 bases). The germline CDR1 and CDR2 sequences are SEHNR and FQNEAQ (reference sequence). This CDR3 spans 14 amino acids. V lost 1 base, J lost 8 bases, and 12 bases lay in between. CDR3 protein: CASSLDQGFYIQYF. In DNA, the CDR3 is TGTGCCAGCAGCTTAGACCAGGGTTTCTACATTCAGTACTTC.

The genes are TRBV5-1 and TRBJ2-1, with D perhaps given as TRBD1 or TRBD2 (5 bases each). Trimming pared 7 bases from V and 0 bases from J, leaving 14 bases between. This CDR3 contains 15 residues. CDR1 is SGHRS and CDR2 is YFSETQ in the germline V gene. CDR3 protein: CASGQIGSSYNEQFF. The CDR3 nucleotides are TGCGCCAGCGGACAAATAGGGAGCTCCTACAATGAGCAGTTCTTC. The whole variable domain, filled in from reference TRBV5-1 and TRBJ2-1, reads KAGVTQTPRYLIKTRGQQVTLSCSPISGHRSVSWYQQTPGQGLQFLFEYFSETQRNKGNFPGRFSGRQFSNSRSEMNVSTLELGDSALYLCASGQIGSSYNEQFFGPGTRLTVL.

The chain recombines TRBV5-1 with TRBJ1-6; D is unclear. V was pared by 5 bases and J by 5 bases, with 5 bases between. CDR3 length equals 12 residues. CDR1 SGHRS and CDR2 YFSETQ come from the germline V gene. The CDR3 loop is CASRADNSPLHF. CDR3 bases: TGCGCCAGCAGGGCAGATAATTCACCCCTCCACTTT.

The rearrangement links TRBV19 to TRBJ1-6; perhaps TRBD1 as D (6 bases). Germline lookup yields CDR1 LNHDA and CDR2 SQIVND (reference sequence). Trimming pared 5 bases from V and 9 bases from J, leaving 20 bases between. This CDR3 has 16 amino acids. In DNA, the CDR3 is TGTGCCAGTAGTGCCGGGGGGGCGAAACCCGGTTCACCCCTCCACTTT. Translated, it gives CASSAGGAKPGSPLHF.

V usage is TRBV6-6 and J usage is TRBJ2-7, with 12 bases aligning to TRBD2. CDR3 length: 14 residues. Germline V CDR1 and CDR2: MNHNY, SVGAGI (reference sequence). After removal of 8 bases from V and 6 bases from J, the junction contained 8 bases not matched to a gene. The CDR3 bases are TGTGCCAGCCAAGCTAGCGGGAGGGCCCTCGAGCAGTACTTC. Encoded protein: CASQASGRALEQYF.

This clone showed up just once. The chain couples TRBV28 to TRBJ1-1, with a tentative D call TRBD1 (6 bases). The germline V gene has CDR1 MDHEN and CDR2 SYDVKM. V dropped 1 base and J dropped 4 bases, with 16 bases sitting between them. This CDR3 spans 16 amino acids. The CDR3 region is CASSLFGGLGATEAFF. CDR3 in DNA: TGTGCCAGCAGTTTATTTGGGGGGCTTGGGGCCACTGAAGCTTTCTTT.

This clone came up once. CDR3 sequence: CAISESGQGADYGYTF. The CDR3 nucleotides are TGTGCCATCAGTGAGTCCGGTCAGGGGGCTGACTATGGCTACACCTTC. The rearrangement joins TRBV10-3 to TRBJ1-2; TRBD1 aligns across 8 bases. Germline CDR1 is ENHRY and CDR2 is SYGVKD. V lost 0 bases and J lost 3; bases outside the gene matches: 6. This CDR3 has 16 residues.

The rearrangement joins TRBV6-5 to TRBJ2-7; a weak D match, TRBD2 (5 bases). The V end lost 5 bases, the J end lost 4 bases, and 18 bases lay between the germline ends. Germline CDR1 MNHEY, CDR2 SVGAGI. The CDR3 runs 15 residues. The CDR3 DNA reads as TGTGCCAGCAGTCCCATAGTGGGAGCTGGGTACGAGCAGTACTTC. Residues: CASSPIVGAGYEQYF.

The V call is TRBV27, the J call TRBJ2-1, with D perhaps matching TRBD1 (7 bases). Germline V gene lookup returns CDR1 MNHEY and CDR2 SMNVEV (reference sequence). Trimming shortened V by 5 bases and J by 1 base, and 9 bases separated the two germline ends. The CDR3 totals 14 residues. In DNA, the CDR3 is TGTGCCAGCAGTGCAGGGGGGTCCTACAATGAGCAGTTCTTC. Amino acid sequence: CASSAGGSYNEQFF.

The chain has TRBV2 and TRBJ2-1, with D uncertain. Trimming cost V 5 bases and J 8 bases, with 16 bases left between them. Germline values: CDR1 SNHLY, CDR2 FYNNEI. This CDR3 has 14 amino acids. CDR3 DNA: TGTGCCAGCAGTATCCAGCCCATTTCGGATGAGCAGTTCTTC. As protein: CASSIQPISDEQFF.

In the case of this clone: The junction differs from germline at one of its ends, possibly a read error. V usage is TRBV11-2 and J usage is TRBJ2-1, with D unclear. Germline lookup yields CDR1 SGHAT and CDR2 FQNNGV. The CDR3 extends over 15 amino acids. Written as DNA, the CDR3 is TGTGCCAGCAGCCTAGACCTAGTGGGATACAATGAGCAGTTCTTC. Its protein is CASSLDLVGYNEQFF. The complete variable domain, with remaining parts taken from reference TRBV11-2 and TRBJ2-1, reads EAGVAQSPRYKIIEKRQSVAFWCNPISGHATLYWYQQILGQGPKLLIQFQNNGVVDDSQLPKDRFSAERLKGVDSTLKIQPAKLEDSAVYLCASSLDLVGYNEQFFGPGTRLTVL.

V is TRBV6-5 and J is TRBJ2-3, with TRBD2 matching 9 bases. Germline CDR1 is MNHEY and CDR2 is SVGAGI. The CDR3 has 16 amino acids. With V trimmed by 2 bases and J by 3 bases, 6 bases remained unmatched. The chain's CDR3 is CASSYGASGVTDTQYF. CDR3 nucleotides: TGTGCCAGCAGTTACGGTGCTAGCGGGGTGACAGATACGCAGTATTTT.

The chain combines TRBV2 with TRBJ2-1; 7 bases line up with TRBD1. Germline loops: CDR1 SNHLY, CDR2 FYNNEI. The J segment lost 5 bases and the V segment lost 3 bases, leaving 4 bases of the junction unmatched. The CDR3 has 14 amino acids. The CDR3 reads CASSENRGNNEQFF. The CDR3 nucleotides are TGTGCCAGCAGTGAGAACAGGGGAAACAATGAGCAGTTCTTC.

The J gene is TRBJ2-7, the V gene TRBV9; 9 bases match TRBD1. Germline CDR1 is SGDLS and CDR2 is YYNGEE. Losses at the gene ends were 3 bases for V and 4 bases for J; bases not matched to a gene: 11. The CDR3 contains 16 residues. CDR3 in DNA: TGTGCCAGCAGCGCAAGCCCCGGGACAGGGTATTACGAGCAGTACTTC. This translates into CASSASPGTGYYEQYF.

The V and J genes are TRBV5-1 and TRBJ1-1, with TRBD1 as a possible D gene (6 bases). The CDR3 is 12 residues long. CDR1 is SGHRS and CDR2 is YFSETQ in the germline V gene. With 4 bases removed from V and 7 bases from J, the gap between germline ends came to 11 bases. The CDR3 nucleotides are TGCGCCAGCAGCATAAGGGGGAGTGAAGCTTTCTTT. Its protein is CASSIRGSEAFF.

The V gene is TRBV24-1, the J gene TRBJ2-7; either TRBD1 or TRBD2 may fit D (5 bases each). Looked up from germline, CDR1 is KGHDR and CDR2 is SFDVKD. The CDR3 is 13 residues long. V was pared by 5 bases and J by 6 bases, with 13 bases between. The CDR3 protein is CATSGTGRGEQYF. The CDR3 nucleotides are TGTGCCACCAGTGGGACTGGTAGGGGCGAGCAGTACTTC.

The chain joins TRBV7-2 to TRBJ2-7, with D possibly matching TRBD2 (6 bases). V was shortened by 1 base and J by 6 bases, with 7 bases between the two germline ends. The CDR3 has 12 residues. Germline CDR1 is SGHTA and CDR2 is FQGNSA. Written as DNA, the CDR3 is TGTGCCAGCAGCTTAGGGAGGGGCGAGCAGTACTTC. This codes for CASSLGRGEQYF.

The chain joins TRBV6-2 or TRBV6-3 to TRBJ2-1, with D hard to call. V was clipped by 0 bases and J by 9 bases, with 6 bases between them. The length of the CDR3 is 12 residues. Germline lookup yields CDR1 MNHEY and CDR2 SVGEGT. CDR3 amino acids: CASSYSSLEQFF. DNA of the CDR3: TGTGCCAGCAGTTACTCGTCTCTTGAGCAGTTCTTC.

V usage is TRBV5-6 and J usage is TRBJ2-7, with D perhaps assigned TRBD1 or TRBD2 (6 bases each). The germline gives CDR1 SGHDT, CDR2 YYEEEE. Trimming left V 5 bases short and J 11 bases short, with 32 bases between. The CDR3 runs 17 residues. CDR3 sequence: CASSRSGLTGPRTVKYF. The CDR3, as DNA: TGTGCCAGCAGTCGGAGCGGGTTGACAGGACCTCGGACGGTTAAGTACTTC.

This clone appeared once. This rearrangement joins TRBV28 to TRBJ1-2; 9 nucleotides agree with TRBD1. CDR1 is MDHEN and CDR2 is SYDVKM in the germline V gene. The V segment lost 2 bases and the J segment 7 bases; nucleotides outside the gene matches: 2. CDR3 length: 13 amino acids. In nucleotides, the CDR3 is TGTGCCAGCAGTTTAAGACAGGGGGTTGGCTACACCTTC. This translates into CASSLRQGVGYTF.

This clone turned up a few times. V gene TRBV4-2 combines with J gene TRBJ2-2, with 13 bases matching TRBD2. This CDR3 has 19 residues. CDR1 is LGHNA and CDR2 is YNFKEQ in the germline V gene. Trimming took 2 bases from V and 6 from J; bases not matched to a gene: 12. CDR3 coding DNA: TGTGCCAGCAGCCAAAGCATCGGACTAGCGGGGGCCGCCCCCGGGGAGCTGTTTTTT. Its protein is CASSQSIGLAGAAPGELFF.

The V and J genes are TRBV19 and TRBJ1-5; a possible D gene is TRBD1 (6 bases). V was cut by 5 bases and J by 5 bases, with 13 bases left in between. The CDR3 is made up of 14 amino acids. Germline V CDR1 and CDR2: LNHDA, SQIVND (reference sequence). The CDR3 here is CASSGRGLYQPQHF. CDR3 in DNA: TGTGCCAGTAGTGGCAGGGGCCTATATCAGCCCCAGCATTTT. Complete variable domain (other parts from reference TRBV19 and TRBJ1-5): DGGITQSPKYLFRKEGQNVTLSCEQNLNHDAMYWYRQDPGQGLRLIYYSQIVNDFQKGDIAEGYSVSREKKESFPLTVTSAQKNPTAFYLCASSGRGLYQPQHFGDGTRLSIL.

The chain joins TRBV3-1 (or the pseudogene TRBV3-2) to TRBJ2-7; 8 bases fit TRBD2. This CDR3 has 14 residues. V was pared by 2 bases and J by 7 bases, with 7 bases of the junction left unmatched. Germline V lookup: CDR1 LGHDT, CDR2 YNNKEL (reference sequence). The CDR3 DNA sequence: TGTGCCAGCAGCCAAAGCGGGAGAATGGGAGAGCAGTACTTC. The encoded protein is CASSQSGRMGEQYF.

The V call is TRBV28, the J call TRBJ2-2, with TRBD1 matching 8 bases. CDR1 is MDHEN, CDR2 SYDVKM, per germline. The CDR3 spans 15 residues. Unmatched junction bases numbered 7, after V lost 6 bases and J lost 4 bases. CDR3 DNA sequence: TGTGCCAGCAGCCTCGGACAGGGCCGCACCGGGGAGCTGTTTTTT. Protein product: CASSLGQGRTGELFF.